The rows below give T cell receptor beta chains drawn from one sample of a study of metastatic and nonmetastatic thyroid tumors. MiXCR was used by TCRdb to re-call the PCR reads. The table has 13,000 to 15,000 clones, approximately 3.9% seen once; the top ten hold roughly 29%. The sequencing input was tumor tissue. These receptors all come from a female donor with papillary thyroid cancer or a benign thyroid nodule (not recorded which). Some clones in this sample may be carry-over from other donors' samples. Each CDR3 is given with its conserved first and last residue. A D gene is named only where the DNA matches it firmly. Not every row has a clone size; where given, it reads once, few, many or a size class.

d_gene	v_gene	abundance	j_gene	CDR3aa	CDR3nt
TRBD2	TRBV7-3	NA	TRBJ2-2	CASSSSGNTGELFF	TGTGCCAGCAGCTCTAGCGGGAACACCGGGGAGCTGTTTTTT
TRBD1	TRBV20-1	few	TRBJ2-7	CSARDEQGRVREQYF	TGCAGTGCTAGAGACGAACAGGGGCGGGTCCGCGAGCAGTACTTC
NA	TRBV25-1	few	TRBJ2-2	CASSPQYTGELFF	TGTGCCAGCAGTCCCCAGTACACCGGGGAGCTGTTTTTT
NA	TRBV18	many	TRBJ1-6	CASSPTSNNSPLHF	TGTGCCAGCTCACCAACCAGTAACAATTCACCCCTCCACTTT
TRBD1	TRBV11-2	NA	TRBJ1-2	CASSSGQFYGYTF	TGTGCCAGCAGCTCGGGACAGTTCTATGGCTACACCTTC
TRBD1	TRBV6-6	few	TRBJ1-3	CASSYSRDRGDTIYF	TGTGCCAGCAGTTACTCGCGGGACAGGGGGGACACCATATATTTT
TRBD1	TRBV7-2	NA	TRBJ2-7	CASSSRGQGAEQYF	TGTGCCAGCAGCTCAAGGGGACAGGGGGCCGAGCAGTACTTC
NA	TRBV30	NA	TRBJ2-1	CAWSVQDEQFF	TGTGCCTGGAGTGTCCAAGATGAGCAGTTCTTC
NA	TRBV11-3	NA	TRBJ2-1	CASSLYTGNEQFF	TGTGCCAGCAGCTTGTATACTGGCAATGAGCAGTTCTTC
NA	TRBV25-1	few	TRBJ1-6	CASSYGNSPLHF	TGTGCCAGCAGTTACGGAAATTCACCCCTCCACTTT
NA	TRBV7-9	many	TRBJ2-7	CASNLDVGNEQYF	TGTGCCAGCAACTTAGATGTTGGTAACGAGCAGTACTTC
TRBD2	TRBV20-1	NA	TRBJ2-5	CSARDRSGGDQTQYF	TGCAGTGCTAGAGATAGGAGCGGGGGTGATCAGACCCAGTACTTC
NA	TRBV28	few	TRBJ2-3	CASSSPPSLTDTQYF	TGTGCCAGCAGTTCTCCCCCGAGTCTCACGGATACGCAGTATTTT
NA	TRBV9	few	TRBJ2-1	CASSARDFSYNEQFF	TGTGCCAGCAGCGCTAGGGACTTCTCCTACAATGAGCAGTTCTTC
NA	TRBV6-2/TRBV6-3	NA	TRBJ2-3	CASKAVFTDTQYF	TGTGCCAGCAAGGCAGTTTTCACAGATACGCAGTATTTT
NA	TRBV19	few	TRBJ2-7	CASGPGAREQYF	TGTGCCAGTGGCCCGGGGGCTAGGGAGCAGTACTTC
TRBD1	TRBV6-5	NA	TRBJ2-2	CASSYSGTGSAGELFF	TGTGCCAGCAGTTACTCCGGGACAGGGAGTGCCGGGGAGCTGTTTTTT
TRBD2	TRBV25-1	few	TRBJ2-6	CASSSGLAGETGANVLTF	TGTGCCAGCAGTTCAGGACTAGCGGGAGAGACTGGGGCCAACGTCCTGACTTTC
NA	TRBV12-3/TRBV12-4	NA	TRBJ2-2	CASSFAGATGEPFF	TGTGCCAGCAGTTTCGCCGGGGCCACCGGGGAGCCGTTTTTT
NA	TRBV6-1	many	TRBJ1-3	CASSGGEVVAGNTIYF	TGTGCCAGCAGCGGCGGGGAAGTAGTGGCAGGAAACACCATATATTTT
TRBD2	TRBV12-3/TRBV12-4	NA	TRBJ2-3	CASKRDYTDTQYF	TGTGCCAGCAAGCGGGACTACACAGATACGCAGTATTTT
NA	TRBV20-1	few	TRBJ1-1	CSAREHAGDTEAFF	TGCAGTGCTAGAGAGCATGCAGGGGACACTGAAGCTTTCTTT
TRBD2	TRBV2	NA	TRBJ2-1	CATFRGGLAVSYNEQFF	TGTGCTACCTTCAGGGGGGGACTAGCGGTCTCCTACAATGAGCAGTTCTTC
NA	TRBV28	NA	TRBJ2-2	CASSPRQRTNTGELFF	TGTGCCAGCAGTCCCCGACAACGAACCAACACCGGGGAGCTGTTTTTT